This record covers a single T cell receptor beta chain. The source of the sample is a study of shared clonotypes between healthy human individuals. Study-level background: The donors, two women and a few men, were aged 18 to 49.

The germline V and J ends were trimmed by 1 base and 4 bases, with 13 bases remaining between them. CDR1 is SGHTA, CDR2 FQGTGA, per germline. There are 16 residues in the CDR3. The replicate PCRs on unsorted PBMC were given about 0.3 ug DNA, which is approximately 30,000 T cell genomes. Ten immunoSEQ deep assay plates were used to sequence the DNA of unsorted PBMCs. In the authors' workflow: ImmunoSEQ gave junction-only sequences without quality scores, so filtering differed. This table comes from immunoSEQ multiplex PCR, and its TCRdb copy is limited to in-frame clones, with some not included. V, J and clone size are taken as reported in that table, and D and trimming were inferred from the DNA itself. The repertoire holds about 490,000 clones, with about 82% as singletons.

The source is a woman between 40 and 50 years old in good health. Some clones in this sample may be carry-over from other donors' samples. Sequencing was performed on PBMCs. The gene calls are TRBV7-3 and TRBJ1-4, with D perhaps TRBD1 (6 bases). As DNA, the CDR3 is TGTGCCAGCAGCTTAATTGGGGGACATATTAATGAAAAACTGTTTTTT. Residues: CASSLIGGHINEKLFF. The full variable domain, with the rest looked up from reference TRBV7-3 and TRBJ1-4, is GAGVSQTPSNKVTEKGKYVELRCDPISGHTALYWYRQSLGQGPEFLIYFQGTGAADDSGLPNDRFFAVRPEGSVSTLKIQRTERGDSAVYLCASSLIGGHINEKLFFGSGTQLSVL.